The next 28 T cell receptor beta chains were all read from a single sample in a study of blood T cell repertoires in COVID-19. Libraries were prepared by immunoSEQ multiplex PCR; TCRdb keeps only in-frame clonotypes and omits some of them. Of approximately 200,000 clones in the sample, less than 90% were seen once. The specimen was peripheral blood. These TCRs come from an elderly woman with COVID-19, enrolled during active disease.

This chain joins TRBV9 and TRBJ2-6, with 13 bases fitting TRBD2. The junction had 10 bases not matched to a gene; V was cut back by 3 bases and J by 1 base. The CDR3 is 20 residues long. CDR1 and CDR2 from the germline V gene are SGDLS and YYNGEE. The CDR3 nucleotides read TGTGCCAGCAGCGCCGCTCCTACTAGCGGGGGGGCGTCTGGGGCCAACGTCCTGACTTTC. Its translation is CASSAAPTSGGASGANVLTF. The full variable domain, its missing parts supplied by reference TRBV9 and TRBJ2-6, is DSGVTQTPKHLITATGQRVTLRCSPRSGDLSVYWYQQSLDQGLQFLIQYYNGEERAKGNILERFSAQQFPDLHSELNLSSLELGDSALYFCASSAAPTSGGASGANVLTFGAGSRLTVL.

This sequence joins TRBV5-1 and TRBJ1-1, with TRBD1 identical over 8 bases. Trimming cost V 0 bases and J 11 bases; bases outside gene matches: 3. CDR3 length equals 12 residues. Germline V CDR1 and CDR2: SGHRS, YFSETQ. CDR3 amino acids: CASSLGQGAAFF. CDR3 DNA: TGCGCCAGCAGCTTGGGGCAGGGGGCGGCTTTCTTT.

The V gene is TRBV7-2, the J gene TRBJ1-5; 7 bases line up with TRBD1. Germline trimming cut 1 base from V and 6 bases from J; bases unmatched to any gene: 6. This CDR3 has 15 amino acids. Germline loops: CDR1 SGHTA, CDR2 FQGNSA. DNA of the CDR3: TGTGCCAGCAGCTTAGGACAGGGTTTTAGTCAGCCCCAGCATTTT. It specifies CASSLGQGFSQPQHF.

The chain is built from TRBV3-1 (or the pseudogene TRBV3-2) and TRBJ2-2, with a weak D call TRBD2 (5 bases). Trimming removed 4 bases at V and 9 bases at J, with 9 bases between. CDR1 is LGHDT and CDR2 is YNNKEL in the germline V gene (reference sequence). The CDR3 covers 12 residues. The CDR3 DNA is TGTGCCAGCAGCCTGGAGGTGCGGGAGCTGTTTTTT. Its translation: CASSLEVRELFF.

The chain has TRBV25-1 and TRBJ2-7; 9 bases line up with TRBD1. CDR3 length: 15 residues. CDR1 is MGHDK, CDR2 SYGVNS, per germline. The V and J ends lost 2 bases and 7 bases, in that order; junction bases with no gene match: 9. CDR3 protein: CASSENRGLRSEQYF. The DNA for the CDR3 is TGTGCCAGCAGTGAAAACAGGGGGCTTCGGTCGGAGCAGTACTTC.

This chain uses TRBV18 with TRBJ1-1; D is ambiguous. Germline CDR1 and CDR2: KGHSH and LQKENI. The length of the CDR3 is 14 residues. V lost 3 bases and J 1 base, leaving 9 bases between the germline ends. CDR3 loop: CASSPRQANTEAFF. CDR3 DNA: TGTGCCAGCTCACCGCGTCAGGCGAACACTGAAGCTTTCTTT.

The V and J genes are TRBV5-5 and TRBJ1-1, with D possibly matching TRBD1 (5 bases). The CDR3 length is 15 residues. Between the trimmed V and J ends, which lost 2 bases and 0 bases, there was a span of 11 bases. Germline V gene lookup returns CDR1 SGHKS and CDR2 YYEKEE (reference sequence). CDR3: CASSFTTAMNTEAFF. CDR3 nucleotide sequence: TGTGCCAGCAGCTTTACGACAGCCATGAACACTGAAGCTTTCTTT.

The chain combines TRBV7-6 with TRBJ1-4; TRBD1 matches at 7 bases. The CDR3 is 15 amino acids. Unmatched junction bases numbered 8, after V lost 5 bases and J lost 5 bases. CDR1 is SGHVS and CDR2 is FNYEAQ in the germline V gene. The CDR3 sequence is CASSARTGQNEKLFF. CDR3 coding DNA: TGTGCCAGCAGCGCAAGGACAGGTCAAAATGAAAAACTGTTTTTT.

The V call is TRBV28, the J call TRBJ1-5, with a possible D match to TRBD1 (6 bases). Trimming pared 7 bases from V and 1 base from J, leaving 14 bases between. The CDR3 consists of 15 residues. Germline V gene sequence: CDR1 MDHEN, CDR2 SYDVKM. CDR3 nucleotides: TGTGCCAGCAATGCACAGGGTAAGAGCAATCAGCCCCAGCATTTT. Encoded protein: CASNAQGKSNQPQHF.

This chain connects TRBV14 to TRBJ2-1, with TRBD2 matching over 7 bases. The CDR3 contains 16 residues. Trimming cost V 2 bases and J 4 bases; bases outside gene matches: 8. CDR1 and CDR2 from the germline V gene are SGHDN and FVKESK. CDR3 sequence: CASSQPSSGRYNEQFF. The CDR3, as DNA: TGTGCCAGCAGCCAACCATCTAGCGGCCGATACAATGAGCAGTTCTTC.

The V call is TRBV5-4, the J call TRBJ2-1, with TRBD2 identical over 8 bases. The CDR3 covers 16 residues. Looked up from germline, CDR1 is SGHNT and CDR2 is YYREEE (reference sequence). The V segment lost 2 bases and the J segment 3 bases; nucleotides outside the gene matches: 7. CDR3 amino acids: CASSFSGGGSYNEQFF. The CDR3 coding sequence is TGTGCCAGCAGCTTTTCCGGCGGGGGGAGCTACAATGAGCAGTTCTTC.

The CDR3 here is CASSLDNLGGYTF. CDR3 coding DNA: TGTGCCAGCAGTCTCGACAATTTGGGTGGCTACACCTTC. The V call is TRBV28, the J call TRBJ1-2; D unclear. This CDR3 has 13 amino acids. The V end was cut by 5 bases, the J end by 7 bases, with 14 bases between. Per germline, CDR1 MDHEN and CDR2 SYDVKM.

The CDR3: CASSVPGQSWFF. CDR3 nucleotides: TGTGCCAGCAGTGTGCCGGGACAAAGCTGGTTCTTC. The chain links TRBV25-1 to TRBJ2-1, with D possibly being TRBD1 (6 bases). The CDR3 covers 12 residues. CDR1 and CDR2 (germline): MGHDK, SYGVNS. V was shortened by 4 bases and J by 15 bases, with 16 bases between the two germline ends. Combining the CDR3 with reference TRBV25-1 and TRBJ2-1 gives the whole variable domain EADIYQTPRYLVIGTGKKITLECSQTMGHDKMYWYQQDPGMELHLIHYSYGVNSTEKGDLSSESTVSRIRTEHFPLTLESARPSHTSQYLCASSVPGQSWFFGPGTRLTVL.

J is TRBJ2-1 and V is TRBV19, with a possible D match to TRBD1 (5 bases). With 3 bases removed from V and 9 bases from J, the gap between germline ends came to 18 bases. The CDR3 extends over 15 amino acids. Per germline, CDR1 LNHDA and CDR2 SQIVND (reference sequence). In DNA, the CDR3 is TGTGCCAGTAGTATTGGGGCCCGAGTCTTAACTGAGCAGTTCTTC. Translated: CASSIGARVLTEQFF.

The genes are TRBV2 and TRBJ2-1; TRBD2 might be the D (7 bases). Per the germline V gene, CDR1 is SNHLY and CDR2 is FYNNEI. The ends were cut back, 8 bases at V and 7 bases at J, with 18 bases in the middle. CDR3 size: 14 residues. This chain's CDR3 is CASGWGGGRNEQFF. In DNA, the CDR3 is TGTGCCAGCGGCTGGGGCGGGGGCAGGAATGAGCAGTTCTTC.

The chain joins TRBV6-4 to TRBJ1-5; TRBD1 might be the D (5 bases). V was cut by 4 bases and J by 1 base, with 11 bases left in between. CDR1 is MRHNA and CDR2 is SNTAGT in the germline V gene. CDR3 length: 15 amino acids. The CDR3 reads CASSAQAQSNQPQHF. In DNA, the CDR3 is TGTGCCAGCAGTGCACAGGCCCAGAGCAATCAGCCCCAGCATTTT.

The CDR3 spells CASSEQGHTDTQYF. CDR3 DNA: TGTGCCAGCAGCGAACAGGGCCACACAGATACGCAGTATTTT. This sequence joins TRBV2 and TRBJ2-3; maybe TRBD1 (6 bases). The CDR3 length is 14 residues. Germline CDR1 is SNHLY and CDR2 is FYNNEI. V lost 6 bases, J lost 2 bases, and 12 bases lay in between.

The chain combines TRBV25-1 with TRBJ1-3; D remains ambiguous. Trimming shortened V by 4 bases and J by 0 bases, and 7 bases separated the two germline ends. The CDR3 runs 14 residues. CDR1 MGHDK and CDR2 SYGVNS come from the germline V gene. The CDR3 spells CASSGRVSGNTIYF. CDR3 in DNA: TGTGCCAGCAGTGGGAGAGTCTCTGGAAACACCATATATTTT.

This clone has just one count. In nucleotides, the CDR3 is TGTGCCAGCCTTTCTACAGGGAACACTGAAGCTTTCTTT. This codes for CASLSTGNTEAFF. The chain recombines TRBV7-2 with TRBJ1-1; D is perhaps TRBD1 (5 bases). This CDR3 spans 13 amino acids. V gave up 8 bases and J gave up 1 base, with 11 bases separating them. In germline, CDR1 is SGHTA, CDR2 FQGNSA.

V usage is TRBV5-1 and J usage is TRBJ1-6, with D unclear. V was cut by 2 bases and J by 6 bases, with 15 bases left in between. CDR1 and CDR2 (germline): SGHRS, YFSETQ. The CDR3 has 16 residues. The CDR3 spells CASSLVGPSSNSPLHF. The CDR3, as DNA: TGCGCCAGCAGCTTAGTGGGCCCTTCTTCTAATTCACCCCTCCACTTT.

This chain joins TRBV9 and TRBJ1-2; 8 bases fit TRBD1. CDR1 is SGDLS, CDR2 YYNGEE, per germline. The trim removed 5 bases at V and 4 bases at J, leaving 13 bases unmatched. The CDR3 totals 16 residues. The CDR3 region has the DNA TGTGCCAGCAGTCGTTTTGACAGGGGAGATGGCTATGGCTACACCTTC. Protein sequence: CASSRFDRGDGYGYTF.

The genes are TRBV18 and TRBJ1-4; unclear D gene. The CDR3 runs 17 residues. V was clipped by 0 bases and J by 4 bases, with 15 bases between them. The V gene's germline CDR1 is KGHSH and CDR2 LQKENI. CDR3 nucleotides: TGTGCCAGCTCACCACCTAATCCGCCTGAGAATAATGAAAAACTGTTTTTT. Its protein is CASSPPNPPENNEKLFF.

This chain uses TRBV14 with TRBJ1-1; unclear D gene. Germline V gives CDR1 SGHDN, CDR2 FVKESK. There are 14 residues in the CDR3. V lost 2 bases and J lost 6, with 13 bases in between. Here the CDR3 DNA reads TGTGCCAGCAGCCAATTCGGGGTAACCCCTGAAGCTTTCTTT. Amino acid sequence: CASSQFGVTPEAFF.

V gene TRBV5-5 combines with J gene TRBJ2-5; TRBD2 agrees at 7 bases. J was trimmed by 1 base and V by 0 bases; bases with no gene match: 9. CDR3 length equals 17 residues. Germline V lookup: CDR1 SGHKS, CDR2 YYEKEE (reference sequence). The chain's CDR3 is CASSLGLGGGVQETQYF. The CDR3 DNA reads TGTGCCAGCAGCTTGGGCCTTGGTGGGGGGGTCCAAGAGACCCAGTACTTC.

The chain uses TRBV5-6 and TRBJ2-7, with no clear D. The CDR3 has 17 residues. V gave up 4 bases and J gave up 0 bases, with 20 bases separating them. From germline, CDR1 is SGHDT and CDR2 YYEEEE. The CDR3 DNA reads TGTGCCAGCAGCCGCCAAGCCGTCAGGCAGAGCTCCTACGAGCAGTACGTC. Amino acids: CASSRQAVRQSSYEQYV.

This clone came up a few times. The genes are TRBV13 and TRBJ1-2; D perhaps matches TRBD1 (6 bases). Trimming took off 0 bases at V and 4 bases at J, with 12 bases between the two ends. CDR1 PRHDT and CDR2 FYEKMQ come from the germline V gene (reference sequence). The CDR3 is 15 amino acids. CDR3 in DNA: TGTGCCAGCAGCTTAGGTGGGGGCCCGGGCTATGGCTACACCTTC. It translates to CASSLGGGPGYGYTF.

The chain employs TRBV9 and TRBJ2-2, with D uncertain. CDR1 is SGDLS and CDR2 is YYNGEE in the germline V gene. This CDR3 region has 14 residues. The V gene lost 0 bases and the J gene lost 0 bases, with 3 bases spanning the gap. CDR3 residues: CASSVVSNTGELFF. The CDR3 nucleotides read TGTGCCAGCAGCGTAGTATCGAACACCGGGGAGCTGTTTTTT.

This rearrangement joins TRBV19 to TRBJ2-4; perhaps TRBD2 as D (5 bases). The CDR3 is made up of 14 amino acids. Germline V gives CDR1 LNHDA, CDR2 SQIVND (reference sequence). V lost 3 bases and J lost 7, with 13 bases in between. In DNA, the CDR3 is TGTGCCAGTAGTATCGAGGGTAGTGGGAACATTCAGTACTTC. It translates to CASSIEGSGNIQYF.